The present entry profiles one T cell receptor (beta chain) with its context. No antigen is known for it. This record belongs to a study of shared clonotypes between healthy human individuals. Genomic DNA of each subset was evenly split across several immunoSEQ plates. The method was immunoSEQ multiplex PCR; TCRdb's version includes in-frame clones alone and lacks a portion of them. The sample yields around 1,000,000 clones, around 77% seen once. Study-wide findings and caveats: Sampling used blood alone; tissue repertoires probably differ. Genetic and exposure-history diversity was limited by the small donor number. Generation probability values for non-shared clonotypes were lower than those for clonotypes shared by all four donors.

Germline V gene data show CDR1 as LGHNT and CDR2 as FRNRAP. There are 16 residues in the CDR3. The V end lost 7 bases, the J end lost 1 base, and 17 bases lay between the germline ends. This TCR was sampled from a man aged 18-30 years in good health. Some clones in this sample may be carry-over from other donors' samples. The chain carries TRBV12-5 and TRBJ2-4, with a weak D call TRBD2 (6 bases). Sequenced input: memory CD4+ T cells from PBMCs. Specified subset: CD45RA-negative fraction. CDR3 DNA sequence: TGTGCTAGTGCAGACGGAGGGAATCCGGCCAAAAACATTCAGTACTTC. Translation: CASADGGNPAKNIQYF.